The next 25 T cell receptor beta chains were all read from a single sample in a study of patients and donors after allogeneic stem cell transplantation. TCRdb recomputed calls from the RT-PCR reads with MiXCR, one row per CDR3 protein. This repertoire shows about a million distinct CDR3 sequences, roughly 17% found once; its top ten account for 5% to 7.5%. The specimen was blood, either unsorted or a sorted T cell fraction (not recorded which). The origin of the receptors is a human donor who was either an allogeneic HSCT recipient or a stem cell or donor lymphocyte infusion donor (not recorded which). It is not recorded whose cells these are; they may come from a transplant donor.

The rearrangement joins TRBV14 to TRBJ2-2; 12 nucleotides agree with TRBD2. V was clipped by 1 base and J by 5 bases; unmatched bases: 5. CDR3 length: 17 residues. Germline values: CDR1 SGHDN, CDR2 FVKESK. The CDR3 loop reads CASSQGLAGVVTGELFF. CDR3 nucleotides: TGTGCCAGCAGCCAAGGACTAGCGGGAGTGGTGACCGGGGAGCTGTTTTTT.

This clonotype was seen a handful of times. The chain joins TRBV25-1 to TRBJ1-2, with D tentatively TRBD1 (5 bases). Trimming removed 6 bases from V and 8 bases from J, with 13 bases in between. CDR1 and CDR2 (germline): MGHDK, SYGVNS. The CDR3 has 12 amino acids. The CDR3 DNA reads as TGTGCCAGCAGGGGGCCTGACCCCGGCTACACCTTC. Its translation: CASRGPDPGYTF.

The V and J genes are TRBV5-1 and TRBJ2-1, with D perhaps being TRBD1 or TRBD2 (5 bases each). The V gene lost 3 bases and the J gene lost 4 bases, with 20 bases spanning the gap. Germline V CDR1 and CDR2: SGHRS, YFSETQ. CDR3 length: 17 amino acids. CDR3 nucleotide sequence: TGCGCCAGCAGCTCGGTGGGGGTCGGGATTAAGTACAATGAGCAGTTCTTC. It translates to CASSSVGVGIKYNEQFF.

The chain has TRBV28 and TRBJ2-3; possible D gene TRBD1, 5 bases. Trimming left V 6 bases short and J 7 bases short, with 11 bases between. Germline loops: CDR1 MDHEN, CDR2 SYDVKM. There are 12 residues in the CDR3. The CDR3 protein is CASSPDRYTQYF. The CDR3 nucleotides are TGTGCCAGCAGCCCTGACAGATATACGCAGTATTTT.

This clonotype was recorded only once. The chain joins TRBV4-1 to TRBJ2-7; TRBD1 agrees at 7 bases. Germline V lookup: CDR1 MGHRA, CDR2 YSYEKL. V shed 0 bases and J 2 bases; nucleotides not matched to a gene: 4. The CDR3 has 15 amino acids. CDR3 DNA sequence: TGCGCCAGCAGCCAAGAACCAGGGGGAACCTACGAGCAGTACTTC. Amino acid sequence: CASSQEPGGTYEQYF.

This chain joins TRBV7-9 and TRBJ1-2, with 9 bases matching TRBD1. CDR1 is SEHNR and CDR2 is FQNEAQ in the germline V gene (reference sequence). Trimming took 5 bases from V and 8 from J; bases not matched to a gene: 9. The CDR3 contains 14 residues. The CDR3 DNA sequence: TGTGCCAGCAGCCGCCCGACAGGGGGGATCGGCTACACCTTC. It encodes CASSRPTGGIGYTF. Looking up the rest from reference TRBV7-9 and TRBJ1-2 gives the full variable domain: DTGVSQNPRHKITKRGQNVTFRCDPISEHNRLYWYRQTLGQGPEFLTYFQNEAQLEKSRLLSDRFSAERPKGSFSTLEIQRTEQGDSAMYLCASSRPTGGIGYTFGSGTRLTVV.

The V and J genes are TRBV27 and TRBJ2-5, with 10 bases matching TRBD2. This CDR3 contains 15 residues. The germline gives CDR1 MNHEY, CDR2 SMNVEV (reference sequence). With 1 base clipped from V and 3 bases from J, the junction kept 2 bases outside the gene matches. CDR3 in amino acids: CASSLFGLAEETQYF. CDR3 DNA sequence: TGTGCCAGCAGTTTATTTGGACTAGCGGAAGAGACCCAGTACTTC.

V gene TRBV20-1 combines with J gene TRBJ1-1; 7 bases map to TRBD1. Trimming at V came to 1 base and at J to 10 bases, leaving 12 bases not matched to a gene. Looked up from germline, CDR1 is DFQATT and CDR2 is SNEGSKA (reference sequence). The CDR3 totals 14 residues. CDR3 nucleotide sequence: TGCAGTGCTAGAGTCATAGGGGGCGGAATTGGAGCTTTCTTT. Amino acids: CSARVIGGGIGAFF.

The CDR3 DNA reads as TGTGCCAGCAGCGCCAGGGGAATCACCGGGGAGCTGTTTTTT. Protein product: CASSARGITGELFF. V gene TRBV2 combines with J gene TRBJ2-2; D perhaps matches TRBD1 (6 bases). Trimming removed 6 bases at V and 4 bases at J, with 12 bases between. Germline CDR1 SNHLY, CDR2 FYNNEI. The CDR3 consists of 14 residues.

This clonotype was seen at least ten times. The CDR3 DNA is TGTGCCAGCAGTTCCCCGGGGATCGACGGTGAAAAACTGTTTTTT. Translating it yields CASSSPGIDGEKLFF. The chain couples TRBV12-3 or TRBV12-4 to TRBJ1-4; D gene ambiguous. CDR3 size: 15 residues. The germline V and J ends were trimmed by 4 bases and 7 bases, with 16 bases remaining between them.

V is TRBV7-3 and J is TRBJ2-1; a weak D match, TRBD2 (6 bases). Germline loops: CDR1 SGHTA, CDR2 FQGTGA. V was trimmed by 3 bases and J by 5 bases, leaving 17 bases between them. The CDR3 sequence is 16 residues long. For the CDR3, the DNA is TGTGCCAGCAGCTTGAATAGCGGAGTGGGCAACAATGAGCAGTTCTTC. It yields the protein CASSLNSGVGNNEQFF. Looking up the rest from reference TRBV7-3 and TRBJ2-1 gives the full variable domain: GAGVSQTPSNKVTEKGKYVELRCDPISGHTALYWYRQSLGQGPEFLIYFQGTGAADDSGLPNDRFFAVRPEGSVSTLKIQRTERGDSAVYLCASSLNSGVGNNEQFFGPGTRLTVL.

V gene TRBV13 combines with J gene TRBJ2-7; 9 positions match TRBD1. Germline CDR1 reads PRHDT; CDR2 reads FYEKMQ (reference sequence). The CDR3 spans 15 residues. The trim removed 5 bases at V and 4 bases at J, leaving 9 bases unmatched. The CDR3 bases are TGTGCCAGCAGCCATGGACAGGGGCCTTTATACGAGCAGTACTTC. Protein: CASSHGQGPLYEQYF.

This sequence joins TRBV30 and TRBJ2-1; D is possibly TRBD2 (6 bases). The CDR3 covers 12 residues. CDR1 is GTSNPN, CDR2 SVGIG, per germline (reference sequence). Trimming took 5 bases from V and 7 from J, leaving 12 bases between them. The CDR3 loop reads CAWSTGGNEQFF. In DNA form, the CDR3 reads TGTGCCTGGTCAACCGGGGGTAATGAGCAGTTCTTC.

This sequence joins TRBV11-2 and TRBJ1-2; D gene uncertain. The CDR3 runs to 15 residues. V dropped 1 base and J dropped 5 bases, with 14 bases sitting between them. Germline assignment: CDR1 SGHAT and CDR2 FQNNGV. DNA for the CDR3: TGTGCCAGCAGCTTAGGTGGAGGCTCCGCTTATGGCTACACCTTC. It codes for CASSLGGGSAYGYTF.

This clonotype has only a few counts. The chain has TRBV21-1 and TRBJ2-3; the table's D call TRBD2 went unverified against the DNA. TRBV21-1 is tagged as a pseudogene. CDR3 length equals 19 residues. The CDR3 DNA reads TGTGCCAGCAGCAAAGGTTCTAGCGGGAGGGCCGTGGGCACAGATACGCAGTATTTT. Translating gives CASSKGSSGRAVGTDTQYF.

The chain couples TRBV20-1 to TRBJ2-1, with D unresolved. CDR3 size: 11 residues. Germline loops: CDR1 DFQATT, CDR2 SNEGSKA (reference sequence). Trimming stripped 4 bases from V and 4 bases from J, with 5 bases between. The CDR3 DNA reads as TGCAGTGCTATGCGTTACAATGAGCAGTTCTTC. Translating it yields CSAMRYNEQFF.

The J gene is TRBJ1-2, the V gene TRBV20-1, with 9 bases aligning to TRBD1. J gave up 5 bases and V 4 bases, and 5 bases lay outside the gene matches. The germline CDR1 and CDR2 sequences are DFQATT and SNEGSKA (reference sequence). The CDR3 extends over 13 amino acids. The CDR3 loop is CSAIQGAGYGYTF. For the CDR3, the DNA is TGCAGTGCTATACAGGGGGCAGGGTATGGCTACACCTTC.

V usage is TRBV20-1 and J usage is TRBJ1-4, with D possibly being TRBD1 (5 bases). The germline CDR1 and CDR2 sequences are DFQATT and SNEGSKA (reference sequence). This CDR3 spans 12 amino acids. Trimming left V 6 bases short and J 8 bases short, with 13 bases between. CDR3 sequence reads: CSAVQGWEKLFF. CDR3 sequence (DNA): TGCAGTGCCGTCCAGGGATGGGAAAAACTGTTTTTT.

This clonotype has only a few counts. This sequence joins TRBV27 and TRBJ1-1; no clear D. Trimming took 10 bases from V and 3 from J, leaving 9 bases between them. Per germline, CDR1 MNHEY and CDR2 SMNVEV (reference sequence). The CDR3 totals 11 residues. The CDR3 loop is CATAGYTEAFF. The CDR3 DNA is TGTGCCACCGCAGGATACACTGAAGCTTTCTTT.

The gene calls are TRBV5-1 and TRBJ1-6, with 9 nucleotides matching TRBD1. The CDR3 is 15 residues long. Per the germline V gene, CDR1 is SGHRS and CDR2 is YFSETQ. The V segment lost 3 bases and the J segment 4 bases; nucleotides outside the gene matches: 2. The DNA of the CDR3 is TGCGCCAGCAGCTACGGGACAGGGTATAATTCACCCCTCCACTTT. This gives the protein CASSYGTGYNSPLHF.

The CDR3 sequence is CASSSGLAGEADTQYF. In DNA form, the CDR3 reads TGTGCCAGCAGCTCGGGACTAGCGGGAGAAGCAGATACGCAGTATTTT. V is TRBV7-3 and J is TRBJ2-3; 14 bases map to TRBD2. This CDR3 has 16 amino acids. Germline assignment: CDR1 SGHTA and CDR2 FQGTGA. J lost 4 bases, V lost 4 bases, and 4 bases had no gene match.

This clonotype was recorded at least ten times. This rearrangement joins TRBV20-1 to TRBJ2-7, with D possibly being TRBD2 (5 bases). The CDR3 contains 11 residues. V gave up 7 bases and J gave up 1 base, with 8 bases separating them. CDR1 is DFQATT, CDR2 SNEGSKA, per germline (reference sequence). CDR3 in DNA: TGCAGTGGAGGGCCTTCCTACGAGCAGTACTTC. It specifies CSGGPSYEQYF.

In this sample, this clonotype turned up a few times. J is TRBJ1-6 and V is TRBV20-1; D is uncertain. Trimming left V 3 bases short and J 10 bases short, with 13 bases between. Looked up from germline, CDR1 is DFQATT and CDR2 is SNEGSKA (reference sequence). The CDR3 has 13 residues. CDR3 coding DNA: TGCAGTGCTAGGGTTCAGTTCGGGTCACCCCTCCACTTT. This codes for CSARVQFGSPLHF.

The rearrangement uses TRBV29-1 and TRBJ1-2; 9 bases align to TRBD1. CDR1 and CDR2 from the germline V gene are SQVTM and ANQGSEA. The junction had 2 bases not matched to a gene; V was cut back by 1 base and J by 5 bases. CDR3 length equals 13 residues. Here the CDR3 DNA reads TGCAGCGTTGAAGCGACAGGGGGGTATGGCTACACCTTC. Its translation: CSVEATGGYGYTF.

The chain links TRBV5-5 to TRBJ1-2; 7 nucleotides align to TRBD1. J lost 1 base, V lost 0 bases, and 6 bases had no gene match. The CDR3 extends over 16 amino acids. Germline V gene lookup returns CDR1 SGHKS and CDR2 YYEKEE (reference sequence). This CDR3 reads CASSLERQGVNYGYTF. CDR3 DNA sequence: TGTGCCAGCAGCTTGGAGAGACAGGGAGTTAACTATGGCTACACCTTC. Combining the CDR3 with reference TRBV5-5 and TRBJ1-2 gives the whole variable domain DAGVTQSPTHLIKTRGQQVTLRCSPISGHKSVSWYQQVLGQGPQFIFQYYEKEERGRGNFPDRFSARQFPNYSSELNVNALLLGDSALYLCASSLERQGVNYGYTFGSGTRLTVV.